This is a list of T cell receptor beta chains from one sample in a study of T cells in Graves' hyperthyroidism and ophthalmopathy. TCRdb itself ran the multiplex PCR reads through MiXCR, one entry per CDR3 protein. The data contain over 300,000 distinct CDR3 sequences, approximately 14% of them singletons. Sequencing was carried out using blood. The receptor set was obtained from a woman aged 55-70 years with Graves' hyperthyroidism. The CDR3 runs from the conserved cysteine through the conserved F or W. The order of the fields is clone size, V gene, J gene, D gene, CDR3 protein, CDR3 DNA. D genes are given only for firm matches. Clone size is stated in some rows and not others, as once, few, many or a class when expanded.

>many|TRBV12-3/TRBV12-4|TRBJ2-3|TRBD2
CASSLFLAGGPTDTQYF
TGTGCCAGCAGTTTATTTCTAGCGGGAGGGCCCACAGATACGCAGTATTTT
>few|TRBV11-2|TRBJ1-2|NA
CASSTRVGRGGHYGYTF
TGTGCCAGCAGCACCCGAGTCGGCCGGGGAGGGCACTATGGCTACACCTTC
>NA|TRBV7-9|TRBJ2-6|TRBD2
CASSSRDLAGQGGRGANVLTF
TGTGCCAGCAGCTCTAGGGACCTAGCGGGGCAGGGCGGTCGTGGGGCCAACGTCCTGACTTTC
>many|TRBV24-1|TRBJ2-2|TRBD1
CAARQGANTGELFF
TGTGCCGCCAGACAGGGGGCGAACACCGGGGAGCTGTTTTTT
>many|TRBV11-3|TRBJ1-2|NA
CASSLDRFDGYTF
TGTGCCAGCAGCTTAGACAGGTTCGATGGCTACACCTTC
>many|TRBV11-2|TRBJ2-3|TRBD2
CASSLGTSGTVDTQYF
TGTGCCAGCAGCTTAGGGACTAGCGGGACCGTAGATACGCAGTATTTT
>NA|TRBV19|TRBJ2-1|NA
CAISTRSGTMHEQFF
TGTGCCATAAGTACCCGATCCGGGACAATGCATGAGCAGTTCTTC
>few|TRBV7-3|TRBJ2-1|TRBD2
CASRGGLAGELNEQFF
TGTGCCAGCAGGGGGGGACTAGCGGGAGAACTCAATGAGCAGTTCTTC
>NA|TRBV19|TRBJ1-1|NA
CASRDSNTEAFF
TGTGCCAGTAGGGACAGCAACACTGAAGCTTTCTTT
>many|TRBV3-1|TRBJ2-5|NA
CASSQGFFGETQYF
TGTGCCAGCAGCCAAGGCTTTTTTGGGGAGACCCAGTACTTC
>many|TRBV20-1|TRBJ2-7|TRBD2
CSARDLGTSEGGYEQYF
TGCAGTGCTAGAGATCTAGGGACTAGCGAGGGCGGCTACGAGCAGTACTTC
>NA|TRBV10-1|TRBJ2-3|TRBD1
CASSPGQAGDTQYF
TGCGCCAGCAGTCCGGGACAGGCTGGGGATACGCAGTATTTT
>many|TRBV27|TRBJ2-5|TRBD2
CASSLTSGWNQETQYF
TGTGCCAGCAGTTTAACTAGCGGGTGGAATCAAGAGACCCAGTACTTC
>NA|TRBV11-2|TRBJ2-5|NA
CASSLAGSLSETQYF
TGTGCCAGCAGCTTAGCAGGGAGTCTTTCAGAGACCCAGTACTTC
>many|TRBV10-3|TRBJ2-1|NA
CAISVWDGFNEQFF
TGTGCCATCAGTGTATGGGACGGCTTCAATGAGCAGTTCTTC
>many|TRBV2|TRBJ2-1|NA
CASSEKRVNNEQFF
TGTGCCAGCAGTGAAAAGAGGGTAAACAATGAGCAGTTCTTC
>NA|TRBV11-2|TRBJ2-5|TRBD2
CASTRGAGLAVQETQYF
TGTGCCAGCACCCGTGGGGCGGGACTAGCTGTACAAGAGACCCAGTACTTC
>NA|TRBV2|TRBJ2-7|NA
CASSEGQSYEQYF
TGTGCCAGCAGTGAGGGGCAGTCCTACGAGCAGTACTTC
>NA|TRBV19|TRBJ2-1|NA
CASSMWQGLFYNEQFF
TGTGCCAGTAGTATGTGGCAGGGCCTTTTCTACAATGAGCAGTTCTTC
>NA|TRBV7-9|TRBJ2-2|TRBD1
CASSYRRGQGYTGELFF
TGTGCCAGCAGCTACCGTAGGGGACAGGGGTATACCGGGGAGCTGTTTTTT
>many|TRBV4-1|TRBJ2-7|NA
CASSQLRADEQYF
TGCGCCAGCAGCCAACTCAGGGCCGACGAGCAGTACTTC
>many|TRBV11-2|TRBJ2-4|NA
CASSLSDRAKNIQYF
TGTGCCAGCAGCTTATCCGACAGAGCCAAAAACATTCAGTACTTC
>many|TRBV5-1|TRBJ2-7|TRBD2
CASSLRASGRADEQYF
TGCGCCAGCAGCTTGCGGGCTAGCGGGAGGGCCGACGAGCAGTACTTC
>few|TRBV27|TRBJ2-2|NA
CASSLNPVVAGELFF
TGTGCCAGCAGTTTAAATCCGGTGGTGGCCGGGGAGCTGTTTTTT
>many|TRBV28|TRBJ2-1|NA
CASSFSRRGIFYNEQFF
TGTGCCAGCAGTTTCTCCCGCAGGGGCATCTTCTACAATGAGCAGTTCTTC
>many|TRBV28|TRBJ2-7|NA
CASSLTAAGSYEQYF
TGTGCCAGCAGTTTGACGGCAGCCGGCTCCTACGAGCAGTACTTC
>NA|TRBV28|TRBJ2-7|TRBD2
CASSPPFSGRGYEQYF
TGTGCCAGCAGTCCACCCTTTAGCGGGAGAGGGTACGAGCAGTACTTC
>many|TRBV3-1|TRBJ2-1|NA
CASSRPGLPFDEQFF
TGTGCCAGCAGCCGGCCGGGACTCCCCTTCGATGAGCAGTTCTTC
>many|TRBV5-1|TRBJ2-5|NA
CASSLQGVQETQYF
TGCGCCAGCAGCTTGCAAGGGGTTCAAGAGACCCAGTACTTC
>many|TRBV7-3|TRBJ2-2|TRBD2
CASSPSPLLAVTGELFF
TGTGCCAGCAGCCCGTCCCCTCTACTAGCGGTCACCGGGGAGCTGTTTTTT
>many|TRBV20-1|TRBJ1-5|NA
CSARSGVEHQPQHF
TGCAGTGCTAGATCAGGGGTAGAGCATCAGCCCCAGCATTTT
>NA|TRBV6-1|TRBJ1-4|TRBD1
CASNRQGAMNEKLFF
TGTGCCAGCAACCGACAGGGGGCTATGAATGAAAAACTGTTTTTT
>many|TRBV7-2|TRBJ2-5|NA
CASSLGLGKTQYF
TGTGCCAGCAGCTTGGGGTTAGGGAAGACCCAGTACTTC
>NA|TRBV12-5|TRBJ1-6|TRBD1
CASGSGQGNSPLHF
TGTGCTAGTGGTTCCGGACAGGGGAATTCACCCCTCCACTTT
>many|TRBV3-1|TRBJ1-2|NA
CASSQNDRKPYGYTF
TGTGCCAGCAGCCAGAATGACAGGAAACCGTATGGCTACACCTTC
>NA|TRBV5-1|TRBJ2-5|NA
CASSMSPSRGLSGKTQYF
TGCGCCAGCAGTATGAGCCCCTCGAGGGGCCTCTCCGGGAAGACCCAGTACTTC
>many|TRBV20-1|TRBJ2-7|TRBD1
CSAPGQGAFEQYF
TGCAGTGCTCCGGGACAGGGGGCTTTCGAGCAGTACTTC
>many|TRBV2|TRBJ1-5|NA
CASSEGSNQPQHF
TGTGCCAGCAGCGAGGGGAGCAATCAGCCCCAGCATTTT
>few|TRBV12-5|TRBJ2-4|TRBD2
CASGFRQPGLAGGPSQNIQYF
TGTGCTAGTGGTTTCCGACAACCGGGACTAGCGGGAGGGCCGTCCCAAAACATTCAGTACTTC
>NA|TRBV19|TRBJ1-1|TRBD1
CASSIMEGAGAFF
TGTGCCAGTAGTATCATGGAGGGGGCGGGAGCTTTCTTT